Presented here are 29 T cell receptor beta chains from one specimen sequenced in a study of blood T cell repertoires in COVID-19. The assay was immunoSEQ multiplex PCR, and TCRdb's table has in-frame clones only and misses some. Of tens of thousands of clones in the sample, approximately 90% were seen once. Sequenced sample: peripheral blood. Source of these receptors: a man aged 45-60 years in a cohort sampled during active COVID-19.

The chain is built from TRBV7-9 and TRBJ2-5; possible D gene TRBD2, 6 bases. The CDR3 contains 14 residues. V lost 2 bases to trimming and J lost 2 bases, with 9 bases between them. CDR1 and CDR2 (germline): SEHNR, FQNEAQ (reference sequence). DNA for the CDR3: TGTGCCAGCAGCTTAACGCGGGGACAAGAGACCCAGTACTTC. It yields the protein CASSLTRGQETQYF.

The chain employs TRBV6-5 and TRBJ1-2; 8 nucleotides align to TRBD1. CDR3 length equals 15 residues. Trimming removed 5 bases from V and 5 bases from J; junction bases left unmatched: 10. The germline CDR1 and CDR2 sequences are MNHEY and SVGAGI. The chain's CDR3 is CASSPRTGPPYGYTF. CDR3 nucleotides: TGTGCCAGCAGTCCTAGGACAGGGCCCCCTTATGGCTACACCTTC.

The rearrangement joins TRBV28 to TRBJ2-7; D possibly corresponds to TRBD2 (6 bases). This CDR3 has 14 amino acids. Between the trimmed V and J ends, which lost 8 bases and 3 bases, there was a span of 17 bases. Germline V gives CDR1 MDHEN, CDR2 SYDVKM. The CDR3 DNA reads as TGTGCCAGCTGCTCGGGACTGAAATACTACGAGCAGTACGTC. The encoded protein is CASCSGLKYYEQYV.

This clone turned up a few times. The chain combines TRBV6-5 with TRBJ2-1, with 7 bases aligning to TRBD1. This CDR3 contains 13 residues. The germline gives CDR1 MNHEY, CDR2 SVGAGI. V dropped 6 bases and J dropped 3; count of bases not matched to a gene: 2. The CDR3 nucleotides read TGTGCCAGCAGGCCAGGGGGCTACAATGAGCAGTTCTTC. This encodes CASRPGGYNEQFF.

The V gene is TRBV6-5, the J gene TRBJ2-3; D not certain. Looked up from germline, CDR1 is MNHEY and CDR2 is SVGAGI. Trimming pared 8 bases from V and 11 bases from J, leaving 14 bases between. CDR3 size: 11 residues. The DNA of the CDR3 is TGTGCCAGCTCCACCGGGTTCGTGCAGTATTTT. Translated: CASSTGFVQYF.

The V gene is TRBV27, the J gene TRBJ2-1; 7 bases line up with TRBD2. Germline CDR1 is MNHEY and CDR2 is SMNVEV (reference sequence). Unmatched junction bases numbered 3, after V lost 6 bases and J lost 4 bases. The CDR3 runs 13 residues. CDR3 bases: TGTGCCAGCAGCCTGGGGGGGTACAATGAGCAGTTCTTC. Its protein is CASSLGGYNEQFF.

The chain couples TRBV19 to TRBJ1-6; 7 positions match TRBD1. The V gene's germline CDR1 is LNHDA and CDR2 SQIVND (reference sequence). J lost 3 bases, V lost 7 bases, and 6 bases had no gene match. The CDR3 has 15 amino acids. CDR3 residues: CASNGQAYYNSPLHF. The CDR3 DNA reads TGTGCCAGTAATGGACAGGCGTACTATAATTCACCCCTCCACTTT.

This clone was seen more than once but under ten times. This rearrangement joins TRBV10-3 to TRBJ2-3, with 15 positions matching TRBD2. The germline CDR1 and CDR2 sequences are ENHRY and SYGVKD. Trimming took 4 bases from V and 7 from J; bases not matched to a gene: 9. The CDR3 sequence is 17 residues long. This CDR3 is CAISGGLAGGGVNTQYF. The CDR3, as DNA: TGTGCCATCAGTGGGGGACTAGCGGGGGGCGGCGTGAATACGCAGTATTTT.

The CDR3: CASSVPRGVNITSITTEAFF. The CDR3 DNA follows: TGTGCCAGCAGCGTACCCAGGGGGGTCAACATCACTTCTATTACAACCGAAGCTTTCTTT. The V gene is TRBV9, the J gene TRBJ1-1; 7 bases align to TRBD1. This CDR3 has 20 residues. Germline CDR1 SGDLS, CDR2 YYNGEE. V lost 1 base, J lost 8 bases, and 26 bases stayed unmatched.

The rearrangement uses TRBV4-1 and TRBJ2-1, with 10 bases fitting TRBD2. The CDR3 loop spans 17 amino acids. V was pared by 0 bases and J by 4 bases, with 6 bases of the junction left unmatched. Germline V gene data show CDR1 as MGHRA and CDR2 as YSYEKL. The CDR3 sequence: CASSQDPGAGGYNEQFF. DNA for the CDR3: TGCGCCAGCAGCCAAGATCCGGGAGCGGGAGGGTACAATGAGCAGTTCTTC.

The table lists this clone with a few counts. The J gene is TRBJ1-4, the V gene TRBV9, with a possible D match to TRBD1 (6 bases). Germline V gene lookup returns CDR1 SGDLS and CDR2 YYNGEE. V was cut by 5 bases and J by 3 bases, with 17 bases left in between. The CDR3 runs to 16 residues. CDR3 loop: CASSLPQGSPNEKLFF. Here the CDR3 DNA reads TGTGCCAGCAGTCTGCCCCAGGGGTCCCCTAATGAAAAACTGTTTTTT.

The chain couples TRBV20-1 to TRBJ2-3; D is uncertain. V lost 6 bases and J lost 5, with 3 bases in between. The CDR3 has 9 amino acids. The V gene's germline CDR1 is DFQATT and CDR2 SNEGSKA (reference sequence). CDR3 amino acids: CSAGDTQYF. The DNA for the CDR3 is TGCAGTGCCGGAGATACGCAGTATTTT.

V is TRBV19 and J is TRBJ2-1, with D perhaps matching TRBD2 (5 bases). The germline V gene encodes CDR1 LNHDA and CDR2 SQIVND (reference sequence). V lost 11 bases to trimming and J lost 0 bases, with 17 bases between them. The CDR3 has 15 residues. The CDR3 here is CAVSGGLSSYNEQFF. The DNA of the CDR3 is TGTGCCGTCTCCGGCGGACTCAGCTCCTACAATGAGCAGTTCTTC.

The chain couples TRBV9 to TRBJ2-1; possible D gene TRBD1, 7 bases. Germline-derived CDR1 and CDR2 are SGDLS and YYNGEE. V was trimmed by 4 bases and J by 4 bases, leaving 18 bases between them. The CDR3 is 16 residues long. The chain's CDR3 is CASSPISRGEYNEQFF. Here the CDR3 DNA reads TGTGCCAGCAGCCCAATTAGCAGGGGGGAGTACAATGAGCAGTTCTTC.

The rearrangement links TRBV19 to TRBJ2-5; D remains ambiguous. The CDR3 has 13 residues. Trimming removed 3 bases from V and 1 base from J, with 6 bases in between. Germline V lookup: CDR1 LNHDA, CDR2 SQIVND (reference sequence). CDR3 amino acids: CASSILSQETQYF. The DNA of the CDR3 is TGTGCCAGTAGTATCTTATCCCAAGAGACCCAGTACTTC.

This clone has only one observation. The chain links TRBV19 to TRBJ2-3, with a tentative D call TRBD1 (6 bases). V was shortened by 8 bases and J by 3 bases, with 15 bases between the two germline ends. This CDR3 is built from 14 residues. Germline V CDR1 and CDR2: LNHDA, SQIVND (reference sequence). The DNA of the CDR3 is TGTGCCAGTCGGGACATGACGCAAACAGATACGCAGTATTTT. Translated, it gives CASRDMTQTDTQYF. Combining the CDR3 with reference TRBV19 and TRBJ2-3 gives the whole variable domain DGGITQSPKYLFRKEGQNVTLSCEQNLNHDAMYWYRQDPGQGLRLIYYSQIVNDFQKGDIAEGYSVSREKKESFPLTVTSAQKNPTAFYLCASRDMTQTDTQYFGPGTRLTVL.

In its sample, this clone was seen a few times. The chain has TRBV5-1 and TRBJ2-7, with TRBD1 matching over 9 bases. Per germline, CDR1 SGHRS and CDR2 YFSETQ. The CDR3 runs to 13 residues. The J segment lost 6 bases and the V segment lost 5 bases, leaving 6 bases of the junction unmatched. As DNA, the CDR3 is TGCGCCAGCAGGATGGGACAGGGCCCCGAGCAGTACTTC. Translating gives CASRMGQGPEQYF.

The chain is built from TRBV6-5 and TRBJ1-2; TRBD1 matches 7 bases. Germline lookup yields CDR1 MNHEY and CDR2 SVGAGI. The CDR3 is 14 amino acids. Trimming removed 6 bases from V and 8 bases from J; junction bases left unmatched: 12. CDR3 DNA: TGTGCCAGCAGAAGGGACAGCTTCATATGGGGCTACACCTTC. Translated: CASRRDSFIWGYTF.

The chain recombines TRBV3-1 (or the pseudogene TRBV3-2) with TRBJ1-5; 8 bases line up with TRBD1. The CDR3 totals 13 residues. Per the germline V gene, CDR1 is LGHDT and CDR2 is YNNKEL (reference sequence). V shed 4 bases, J shed 5 bases, and the junction held 1 base outside the gene matches. Here the CDR3 DNA reads TGTGCCAGCAGCCCGGACAGGGATCAGCCCCAGCATTTT. It is translated as CASSPDRDQPQHF.

This clone was seen just once. V gene TRBV10-3 combines with J gene TRBJ1-1; D not certain. The germline CDR1 and CDR2 sequences are ENHRY and SYGVKD. V was trimmed by 2 bases and J by 0 bases, leaving 7 bases between them. The CDR3 runs 14 residues. The CDR3 loop reads CAISEEGLNTEAFF. The CDR3 region has the DNA TGTGCCATCAGTGAGGAGGGATTGAACACTGAAGCTTTCTTT.

The gene calls are TRBV27 and TRBJ2-7, with D perhaps matching TRBD2 (5 bases). The germline CDR1 and CDR2 sequences are MNHEY and SMNVEV (reference sequence). Trimming removed 0 bases at V and 3 bases at J, with 15 bases between. This CDR3 has 16 amino acids. CDR3 sequence (DNA): TGTGCCAGCAGTTTATCGTCGGGGAGCAACGGCTACGAGCAGTACTTC. This encodes CASSLSSGSNGYEQYF.

This clone was detected only once. V gene TRBV19 combines with J gene TRBJ2-1; D may be TRBD2 (5 bases). V shed 5 bases and J shed 10 bases, with 12 bases lying between them. There are 12 residues in the CDR3. The V gene's germline CDR1 is LNHDA and CDR2 SQIVND (reference sequence). The CDR3 DNA reads TGTGCCAGTAGTTCCTCGGACTTAGAGCAGTTCTTC. Its protein product is CASSSSDLEQFF.

The rearrangement links TRBV30 to TRBJ1-5, with a weak D call TRBD1 (5 bases). Deletions cut 3 bases from V and 2 bases from J, with 14 bases between. Germline CDR1 and CDR2: GTSNPN and SVGIG (reference sequence). The CDR3 sequence is 15 residues long. CDR3 in amino acids: CAWSQDSGGNQPQHF. Written as DNA, the CDR3 is TGTGCCTGGAGCCAAGACAGCGGGGGCAATCAGCCCCAGCATTTT. Full variable domain (rest looked up from reference TRBV30 and TRBJ1-5): SQTIHQWPATLVQPVGSPLSLECTVEGTSNPNLYWYRQAAGRGLQLLFYSVGIGQISSEVPQNLSASRPQDRQFILSSKKLLLSDSGFYLCAWSQDSGGNQPQHFGDGTRLSIL.

In DNA, the CDR3 is TGTGCCAGTAAGACAGCGGGGAACACTGAAGCTTTCTTT. Its protein is CASKTAGNTEAFF. The chain couples TRBV19 to TRBJ1-1, with D tentatively TRBD1 (5 bases). V dropped 7 bases and J dropped 1 base, with 10 bases sitting between them. Germline V lookup: CDR1 LNHDA, CDR2 SQIVND (reference sequence). This CDR3 is built from 13 residues.

The chain combines TRBV4-3 with TRBJ1-2, with 10 bases fitting TRBD1. The CDR3 runs 15 residues. After removal of 3 bases from V and 8 bases from J, the junction contained 9 bases not matched to a gene. In germline, CDR1 is LGHNA, CDR2 YSLEER. The CDR3 sequence: CASSHGTGVLGGYTF. CDR3 in DNA: TGCGCCAGCAGCCACGGGACAGGGGTGCTGGGAGGCTACACCTTC.

V and J are TRBV30 and TRBJ1-1; no clear D gene. The CDR3 extends over 14 amino acids. Germline V gene sequence: CDR1 GTSNPN, CDR2 SVGIG (reference sequence). Deletions cut 1 base from V and 0 bases from J, with 9 bases between. CDR3 loop: CAWSASGMNTEAFF. The DNA for the CDR3 is TGTGCCTGGAGTGCCTCAGGTATGAACACTGAAGCTTTCTTT.

This chain joins TRBV7-2 and TRBJ2-5; D remains ambiguous. Germline V CDR1 and CDR2: SGHTA, FQGNSA. This CDR3 region has 13 residues. V was trimmed by 2 bases and J by 5 bases, leaving 9 bases between them. The CDR3 loop reads CASSLWQAETQYF. DNA for the CDR3: TGTGCCAGCAGCTTATGGCAGGCGGAGACCCAGTACTTC.

Comment on this clone: The junction departs from germline at one end; a sequencing error may be responsible. The chain carries TRBV19 and TRBJ2-1; TRBD2 might be the D (7 bases). Per germline, CDR1 LNHDA and CDR2 SQIVND (reference sequence). The CDR3 is 16 amino acids. The CDR3 region is CASSIDTGGARNEQFF. The CDR3 DNA reads TGTGCCAGTAGCATAGATACTGGGGGGGCGCGCAATGAGCAGTTCTTC. The complete variable domain, with remaining parts taken from reference TRBV19 and TRBJ2-1, reads DGGITQSPKYLFRKEGQNVTLSCEQNLNHDAMYWYRQDPGQGLRLIYYSQIVNDFQKGDIAEGYSVSREKKESFPLTVTSAQKNPTAFYLCASSIDTGGARNEQFFGPGTRLTVL.

The rearrangement joins TRBV5-6 to TRBJ2-1; 11 nucleotides agree with TRBD2. The CDR3 extends over 17 amino acids. V shed 4 bases, J shed 5 bases, and the junction held 11 bases outside the gene matches. Looked up from germline, CDR1 is SGHDT and CDR2 is YYEEEE. For the CDR3, the DNA is TGTGCCAGCAGCCTGGAGGTAGCGGGAGGGATAAACAATGAGCAGTTCTTC. Translation: CASSLEVAGGINNEQFF.